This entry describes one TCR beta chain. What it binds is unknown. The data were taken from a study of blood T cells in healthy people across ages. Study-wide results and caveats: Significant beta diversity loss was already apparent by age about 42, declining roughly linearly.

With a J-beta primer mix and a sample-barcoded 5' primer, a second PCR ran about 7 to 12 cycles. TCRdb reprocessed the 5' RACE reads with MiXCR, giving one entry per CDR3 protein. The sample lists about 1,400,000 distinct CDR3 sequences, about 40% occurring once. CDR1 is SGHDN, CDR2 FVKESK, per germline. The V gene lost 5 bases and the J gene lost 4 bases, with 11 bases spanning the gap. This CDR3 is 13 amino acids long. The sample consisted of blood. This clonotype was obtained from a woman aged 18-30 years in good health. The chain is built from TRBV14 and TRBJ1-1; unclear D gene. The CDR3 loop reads CASSGLGITEAFF. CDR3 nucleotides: TGTGCCAGCAGCGGGTTGGGGATCACTGAAGCTTTCTTT.